These T cell receptor beta chains were read from a single sample in a study of control samples from healthy donors and cancer patients. Assay used: immunoSEQ multiplex PCR; TCRdb lists only in-frame clones, some missing. The data contain about 54,000 clones, approximately 96% of them singletons. Material for sequencing was blood. These receptors were taken from a woman under 40 in good health. Each CDR3 is given with its conserved first and last residue. D genes are given only for firm matches. Part of the rows lack a size; the others show once, few, many or a class for expanded clones.

.	TRBV15	TRBD2	TRBJ2-1	TGTGCCACCAGCAGAGATCTGACTAGCGGGAGGGTCGACAATGAGCAGTTCTTC	CATSRDLTSGRVDNEQFF
.	TRBV20-1	.	TRBJ2-5	TGCAGTGCTAGTGGGGACGGCCCATTTGGAGAGACCCAGTACTTC	CSASGDGPFGETQYF
.	TRBV5-1	TRBD2	TRBJ2-3	TGCGCCAGCAGCTTGTGGACTAGCGGGAGGGCCGGGACAGATACGCAGTATTTT	CASSLWTSGRAGTDTQYF
.	TRBV20-1	.	TRBJ1-5	TGCAGTGCTGGGCGGCCTCAGCCCCAGCATTTT	CSAGRPQPQHF
.	TRBV5-1	.	TRBJ2-2	TGCGCCAGCAGCTTTGAGGGGCCGACCGGGGAGCTGTTTTTT	CASSFEGPTGELFF
.	TRBV10-3	TRBD2	TRBJ2-7	TGTGCCATCATTCGCCCCGGGACTAGCGGGAGTGAGCAGTACTTC	CAIIRPGTSGSEQYF
.	TRBV28	.	TRBJ2-5	TGTGCCAGCAGTGGGACGGGAGAGGAGACCCAGTACTTC	CASSGTGEETQYF
.	TRBV12-5	TRBD2	TRBJ2-1	TGTGCTAGTGGTTTCATAGCGGGAGAGAGTTCAGATGAGCAGTTCTTC	CASGFIAGESSDEQFF
.	TRBV25-1	.	TRBJ1-3	TGTGCCAGCAGTGAATTGGGGACACCGAACACCATATATTTT	CASSELGTPNTIYF
.	TRBV27	.	TRBJ2-1	TGTGCCAGCAGTTTTACGGGGCGGCAAAATGAGCAGTTCTTC	CASSFTGRQNEQFF
.	TRBV7-2	.	TRBJ2-1	TGTGCCAGCAGCCACCCCGGCGGGCCACTTCGAGAGCAGTTCTTC	CASSHPGGPLREQFF
.	TRBV27	.	TRBJ1-2	TGTGCCAGCAGTTTTGCCAGCTTCTATGGCTACACCTTC	CASSFASFYGYTF
.	TRBV7-3	TRBD1	TRBJ2-3	TGTGCCAGCAGCTTCACAGGGGGCCGAATCACAGATACGCAGTATTTT	CASSFTGGRITDTQYF
.	TRBV11-2	.	TRBJ2-3	TGTGCCAGCAGCGGCAGGGGCGCAGATACGCAGTATTTT	CASSGRGADTQYF
.	TRBV5-5	TRBD2	TRBJ2-7	TGTGCCAGCAGCAGCGGGACGCAGTACGAGCAGTACTTC	CASSSGTQYEQYF
.	TRBV3-1/TRBV3-2	TRBD2	TRBJ2-1	TGTGCCAGCAGCCTCCCCGGGACTAGCGGCAATGAGCAGTTCTTC	CASSLPGTSGNEQFF
.	TRBV15	TRBD1	TRBJ1-5	TGTGCCACCAGCAGAGGACAGGGAGGCAATCAGCCCCAGCATTTT	CATSRGQGGNQPQHF
.	TRBV6-1	.	TRBJ1-1	TGTGCCAGCAGTGAAGAAGATATGAACACTGAAGCTTTCTTT	CASSEEDMNTEAFF
once	TRBV5-6	TRBD2	TRBJ2-7	TGTGCCAGCAGCCCGGGACTAGCGGGATCCTACGAGCAGTACTTC	CASSPGLAGSYEQYF
.	TRBV6-6	TRBD2	TRBJ2-2	TGTGCCAGCAGTCGCGGGAGATCGAACACCGGGGAGCTGTTTTTT	CASSRGRSNTGELFF
.	TRBV19	.	TRBJ1-5	TGTGCCAGTAGTATTGAGGGAAATAGCAATCAGCCCCAGCATTTT	CASSIEGNSNQPQHF
.	TRBV9	.	TRBJ2-7	TGTGCCAGCAGCTTGGAGATCAGCTCCTACGAGCAGTACTTC	CASSLEISSYEQYF
.	TRBV24-1	TRBD2	TRBJ2-1	TGTGCCACCAGTGACTCCCTCCGTAGCGGGGGTTACAATGAGCAGTTCTTC	CATSDSLRSGGYNEQFF
.	TRBV28	TRBD2	TRBJ2-5	TGTGCCAGCAATTGGAATAGCGGGGAAGAAGAGACCCAGTACTTC	CASNWNSGEEETQYF
once	TRBV5-1	TRBD2	TRBJ2-7	TGCGCCAGCAGTTATACTAGCGGGAGCCTCTACGAGCAGTACTTC	CASSYTSGSLYEQYF